The subject of this entry is one T cell receptor beta chain. The antigen remains unidentified. This CDR3 is built from 14 residues. Germline V gives CDR1 SGHTA, CDR2 FQGNSA. The germline V and J ends were trimmed by 1 base and 4 bases, with 10 bases remaining between them. This entry belongs to a study of blood T cells in healthy people across ages. Points from the study as a whole: It was the long-lived donors that had more naive CD4+ cells and higher diversity than aged donors.

A second roughly 6 to 11 cycle PCR used barcoded and J-beta primers. TCRdb reanalysed the 5' RACE reads using MiXCR and keeps one entry per CDR3 protein. The sample contains fewer than 1.5 million distinct CDR3 sequences, around two fifths of which appear only once. The chain links TRBV7-2 to TRBJ2-5, with D uncertain. The TCR comes from a young woman in good health. The source material was blood. The CDR3 DNA reads TGTGCCAGCAGCTTAGGTGGATACGGAGAGACCCAGTACTTC. Amino acids: CASSLGGYGETQYF.